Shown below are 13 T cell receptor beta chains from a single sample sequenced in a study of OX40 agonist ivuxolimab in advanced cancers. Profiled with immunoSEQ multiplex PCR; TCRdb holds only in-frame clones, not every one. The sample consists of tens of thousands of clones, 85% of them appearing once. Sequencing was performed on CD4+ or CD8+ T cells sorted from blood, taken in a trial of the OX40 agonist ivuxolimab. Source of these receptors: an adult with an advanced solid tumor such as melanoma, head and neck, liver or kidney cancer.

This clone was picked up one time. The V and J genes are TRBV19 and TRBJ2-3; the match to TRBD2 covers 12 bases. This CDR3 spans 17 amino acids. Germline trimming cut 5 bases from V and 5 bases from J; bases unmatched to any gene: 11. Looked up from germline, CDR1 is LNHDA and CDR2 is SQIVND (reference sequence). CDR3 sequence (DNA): TGTGCCAGTAGTTCCTTAGGGCTAGCGGGAGGGTTAGATACGCAGTATTTT. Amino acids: CASSSLGLAGGLDTQYF. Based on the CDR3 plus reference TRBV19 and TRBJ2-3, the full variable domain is DGGITQSPKYLFRKEGQNVTLSCEQNLNHDAMYWYRQDPGQGLRLIYYSQIVNDFQKGDIAEGYSVSREKKESFPLTVTSAQKNPTAFYLCASSSLGLAGGLDTQYFGPGTRLTVL.

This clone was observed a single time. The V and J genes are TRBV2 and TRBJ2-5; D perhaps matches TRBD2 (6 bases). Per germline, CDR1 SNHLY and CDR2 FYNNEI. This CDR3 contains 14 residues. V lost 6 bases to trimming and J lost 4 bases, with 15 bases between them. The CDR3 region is CASRVDWRGETQYF. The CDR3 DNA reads TGTGCCAGCAGGGTGGACTGGCGGGGAGAGACCCAGTACTTC.

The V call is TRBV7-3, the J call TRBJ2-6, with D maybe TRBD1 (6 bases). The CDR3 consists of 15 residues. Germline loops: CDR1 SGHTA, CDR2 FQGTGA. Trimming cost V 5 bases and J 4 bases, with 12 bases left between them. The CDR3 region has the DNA TGTGCCAGCAGCGTTACAGGGTACGGGGCCAACGTCCTGACTTTC. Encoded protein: CASSVTGYGANVLTF.

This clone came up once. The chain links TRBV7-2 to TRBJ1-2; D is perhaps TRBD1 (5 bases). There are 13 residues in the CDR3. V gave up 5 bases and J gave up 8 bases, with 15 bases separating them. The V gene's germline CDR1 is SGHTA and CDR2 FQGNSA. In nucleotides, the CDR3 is TGTGCCAGCAGCCGTAACGGGGGTGCGGGCTACACCTTC. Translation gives CASSRNGGAGYTF.

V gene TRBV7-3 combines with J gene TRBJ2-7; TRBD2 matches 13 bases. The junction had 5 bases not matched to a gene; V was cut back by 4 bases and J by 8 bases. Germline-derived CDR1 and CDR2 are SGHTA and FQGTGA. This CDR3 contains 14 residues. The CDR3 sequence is CASSSPGLAGKQYF. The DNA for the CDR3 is TGTGCCAGCAGCTCCCCGGGACTAGCGGGAAAGCAGTACTTC.

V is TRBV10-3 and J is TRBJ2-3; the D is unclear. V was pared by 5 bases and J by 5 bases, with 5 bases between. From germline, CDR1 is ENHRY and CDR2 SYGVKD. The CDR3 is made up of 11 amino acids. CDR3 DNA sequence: TGTGCCATCAGTACGAGAGATACGCAGTATTTT. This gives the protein CAISTRDTQYF.

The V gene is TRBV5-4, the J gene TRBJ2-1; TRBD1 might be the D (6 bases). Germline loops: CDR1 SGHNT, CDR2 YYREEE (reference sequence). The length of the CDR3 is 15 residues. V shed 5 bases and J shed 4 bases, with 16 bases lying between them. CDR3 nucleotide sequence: TGTGCCAGCAGTCGGGACAACACCCCTTACAATGAGCAGTTCTTC. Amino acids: CASSRDNTPYNEQFF.

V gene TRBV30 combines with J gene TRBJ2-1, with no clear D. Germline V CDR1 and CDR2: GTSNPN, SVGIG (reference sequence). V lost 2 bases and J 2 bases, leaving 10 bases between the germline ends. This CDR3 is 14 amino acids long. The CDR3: CAWSLVPPYNEQFF. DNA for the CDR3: TGTGCCTGGAGTCTAGTCCCTCCCTACAATGAGCAGTTCTTC.

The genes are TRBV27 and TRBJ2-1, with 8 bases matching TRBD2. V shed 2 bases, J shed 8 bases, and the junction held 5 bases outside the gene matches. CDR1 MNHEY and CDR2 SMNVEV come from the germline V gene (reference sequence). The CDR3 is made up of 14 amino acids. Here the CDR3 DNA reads TGTGCCAGCAGTTTAGGTCGGACTAGCTATGAGCAGTTCTTC. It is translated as CASSLGRTSYEQFF.

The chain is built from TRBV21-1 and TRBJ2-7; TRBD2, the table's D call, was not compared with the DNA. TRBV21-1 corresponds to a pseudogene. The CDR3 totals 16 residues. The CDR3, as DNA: TGTGCCAGCAGCTGCCGACTAGCGGGAGAACTCCGCGAGCAGTACTTC. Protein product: CASSCRLAGELREQYF.

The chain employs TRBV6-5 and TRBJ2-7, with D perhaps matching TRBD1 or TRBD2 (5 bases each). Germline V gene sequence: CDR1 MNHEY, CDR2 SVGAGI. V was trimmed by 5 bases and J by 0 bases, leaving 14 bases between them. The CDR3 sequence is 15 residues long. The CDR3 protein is CASSQLGRSSYEQYF. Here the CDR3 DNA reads TGTGCCAGCAGTCAACTGGGACGGAGCTCCTACGAGCAGTACTTC.

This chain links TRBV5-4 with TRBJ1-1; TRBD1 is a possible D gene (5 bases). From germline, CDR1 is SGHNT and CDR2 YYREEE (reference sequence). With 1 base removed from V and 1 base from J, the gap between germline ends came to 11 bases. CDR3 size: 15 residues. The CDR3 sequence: CASSLSGTENTEAFF. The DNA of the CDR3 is TGTGCCAGCAGCTTGTCAGGGACTGAGAACACTGAAGCTTTCTTT.

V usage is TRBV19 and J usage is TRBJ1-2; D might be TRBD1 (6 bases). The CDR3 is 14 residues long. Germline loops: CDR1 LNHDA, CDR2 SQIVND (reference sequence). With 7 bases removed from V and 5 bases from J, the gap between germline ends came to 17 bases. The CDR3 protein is CASTLGTGTYGYTF. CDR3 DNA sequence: TGTGCCAGTACCCTTGGAACAGGGACATATGGCTACACCTTC.